This is a list of T cell receptor beta chains from one sample in a study of response to subunit inactivated influenza vaccine. One entry per CDR3 protein results from TCRdb running MiXCR on the RT-PCR reads. The table records around 200,000 distinct CDR3 sequences, around 8.8% of them present only once. Specimen: non-naive T cells sorted from PBMCs, collected on the day of vaccination. These receptors were taken from a man aged 50 to 60 who received an inactivated influenza vaccine. The CDR3 runs from the conserved cysteine through the conserved F or W. D genes are given only for firm matches. The size field is filled for only some rows; it gives once, few, many or a size class.

d_call	clone_size	j_call	v_call	cdr3_nt	cdr3_aa
TRBD1	NA	TRBJ2-5	TRBV7-9	TGTGCCAGCAGCTACAACAGGGGGCCCGGGCGGACCCAGTACTTC	CASSYNRGPGRTQYF
TRBD2	many	TRBJ2-7	TRBV5-8	TGTGCCAGCAGCTTACCCCTGGCGGGAGGTTTCGGCTCCTACGAGCAGTACTTC	CASSLPLAGGFGSYEQYF
TRBD1	few	TRBJ2-7	TRBV7-7	TGTGCTAGCAGCCCGACAGGGAGCGGCGAGCAGTACTTC	CASSPTGSGEQYF
TRBD1	few	TRBJ2-7	TRBV11-2	TGTGCCAGCAGCGTACGTCTCGGACAGGGGGCCCACGAGCAGTACTTC	CASSVRLGQGAHEQYF
TRBD1	few	TRBJ2-3	TRBV7-3	TGTGCCAGCAGCCGGGACAGGAACACAGATACGCAGTATTTT	CASSRDRNTDTQYF
NA	few	TRBJ2-1	TRBV7-9	TGTGCCAGCAGCTTTGGGGGTATCCGGGCCAATGAGCAGTTCTTC	CASSFGGIRANEQFF
NA	NA	TRBJ1-1	TRBV7-9	TGTGCCAGCAGCCAGGGATTCGGCACTGAAGCTTTCTTT	CASSQGFGTEAFF
NA	NA	TRBJ1-1	TRBV28	TGTGCCAGCAGCCAGCCAGTCGGCACTGAAGCTTTCTTT	CASSQPVGTEAFF
NA	few	TRBJ2-2	TRBV11-2	TGTGCCAGCAGCTTTGGCCCAGGGACCGGGGAGCTGTTTTTT	CASSFGPGTGELFF
NA	NA	TRBJ2-2	TRBV10-3	TGTGCCATCAGTGAAGAGAACACCGGGGAGCTGTTTTTT	CAISEENTGELFF
NA	NA	TRBJ1-2	TRBV7-9	TGTGCCAGCAGCCGTGTCGGCGGGGATTTCCCATATGGCTACACCTTC	CASSRVGGDFPYGYTF
NA	NA	TRBJ2-2	TRBV5-1	TGCGCCAGCAGCGTCAGGGGTGGCGGGGAGCTGTTTTTT	CASSVRGGGELFF
TRBD2	NA	TRBJ2-5	TRBV27	TGTGCCAGCAGTACGACTAGCGGGAGGGTTGCCATCCAAGAGACCCAGTACTTC	CASSTTSGRVAIQETQYF
TRBD1	few	TRBJ1-1	TRBV2	TGTGCCAGCCACAGGGGGCGACTTACGACGAACACTGAAGCTTTCTTT	CASHRGRLTTNTEAFF
NA	few	TRBJ1-1	TRBV18	TGTGCCAGCCTACTAAACAAGAACACTGAAGCTTTCTTT	CASLLNKNTEAFF
NA	many	TRBJ2-1	TRBV28	TGTGCCAGCAGTTCGGACAATGAGCAGTTCTTC	CASSSDNEQFF
TRBD2	many	TRBJ2-1	TRBV11-2	TGTGCCAGCAGCTTACGTTACATTAGCGGGAGGGCCGCCTACAATGAGCAGTTCTTC	CASSLRYISGRAAYNEQFF
NA	NA	TRBJ2-7	TRBV20-1	TGCAGTGCTAGTAAGAGCCACGAGCAGTACTTC	CSASKSHEQYF
TRBD1	few	TRBJ2-1	TRBV20-1	TGCAGTGCTAGAGAACAGGGGTCCTTTGGCAATGAGCAGTTCTTC	CSAREQGSFGNEQFF
NA	NA	TRBJ1-2	TRBV12-3/TRBV12-4	TGTGCCAGCAGCCACTTGAGGAGGAAGGGCTACACCTTC	CASSHLRRKGYTF
NA	many	TRBJ2-2	TRBV9	TGTGCCAGCAGCGTAGACGGCAGTGGATCCACCGGGGAGCTGTTTTTT	CASSVDGSGSTGELFF
NA	few	TRBJ1-5	TRBV15	TGTGCCACCAGCAGAGAGGTACGCAATCAGCCCCAGCATTTT	CATSREVRNQPQHF
NA	many	TRBJ1-6	TRBV5-5	TGTGCCAGCAGCTTGGACGCGTTCTCCTATAATTCACCCCTCCACTTT	CASSLDAFSYNSPLHF
TRBD2	few	TRBJ2-1	TRBV6-5	TGTGCCAGCAGTTACTCCCATCTAGCGGGAAACAATGAGCAGTTCTTC	CASSYSHLAGNNEQFF
NA	large	TRBJ1-5	TRBV4-3	TGCGCCAGCAGCCAATCGGCTGGGACGTCTAGCAATCAGCCCCAGCATTTT	CASSQSAGTSSNQPQHF
NA	few	TRBJ2-5	TRBV20-1	TGCAGTGCTAGAGATCTTCGTCGGACCCAAGAGACCCAGTACTTC	CSARDLRRTQETQYF
NA	few	TRBJ1-2	TRBV5-4	TGTGCCAGCAGCTTCGCAGGGGAACGATCTAACTATGGCTACACCTTC	CASSFAGERSNYGYTF
NA	many	TRBJ1-1	TRBV6-2/TRBV6-3	TGTGCCAGCAGTTACGATATCACAGGGCTCATGAACACTGAAGCTTTCTTT	CASSYDITGLMNTEAFF
NA	few	TRBJ2-7	TRBV7-9	TGTGCCAGCAGCGACGATTTTGCGGGCTACGAGCAGTACTTC	CASSDDFAGYEQYF
TRBD2	few	TRBJ2-5	TRBV6-2/TRBV6-3	TGTGCCAGCAGCCGAGGGACTAGCGGGGGGGCCTTCCGGGAGACCCAGTACTTC	CASSRGTSGGAFRETQYF
NA	few	TRBJ2-5	TRBV12-3/TRBV12-4	TGTGCCAGCAGTCTCAGGACCCCCGGGACCCAGTACTTC	CASSLRTPGTQYF
TRBD1	NA	TRBJ2-1	TRBV5-5	TGTGCCAGCAGCTCGGGCGGGACAGGGGTCTATGAGCAGTTCTTC	CASSSGGTGVYEQFF
NA	NA	TRBJ1-5	TRBV5-5	TGTGCCAGCAGCAATCTCCGGGACACCGGCAATCAGCCCCAGCATTTT	CASSNLRDTGNQPQHF
NA	many	TRBJ1-2	TRBV28	TGTGCCAGCACTCAGGGTTACTATGGCTACACCTTC	CASTQGYYGYTF
NA	NA	TRBJ1-3	TRBV5-6	TGTGCCAGCAGCGCACAGGGCTCTGGAAACACCATATATTTT	CASSAQGSGNTIYF
NA	few	TRBJ2-1	TRBV5-6	TGTGCCAGCAGCTCAGGAGCCTACAATGAGCAGTTCTTC	CASSSGAYNEQFF
NA	NA	TRBJ1-3	TRBV3-1	TGTGCCAGCAGCCAAGATGGACGGATCTCTGGAAACACCATATATTTT	CASSQDGRISGNTIYF
NA	many	TRBJ1-2	TRBV12-3/TRBV12-4	TGTGCCAGCAGTTTTAGGGGCCCCTATGGCTACACCTTC	CASSFRGPYGYTF
NA	NA	TRBJ2-2	TRBV10-3	TGTGCCATCAGTGACCCCCAATGGAGCGGGGAGCTGTTTTTT	CAISDPQWSGELFF
TRBD1	few	TRBJ2-5	TRBV5-1	TGCGCCAGCAGCTTAGGGACAGGCGGGGAATTCACCCAGTACTTC	CASSLGTGGEFTQYF
NA	NA	TRBJ2-5	TRBV2	TGTGCCAGCAGTGATCTAGAGAGGAAAGAGACCCAGTACTTC	CASSDLERKETQYF
NA	many	TRBJ1-5	TRBV12-3/TRBV12-4	TGTGCCAGCACCCGGGGAAGCAATCAGCCCCAGCATTTT	CASTRGSNQPQHF
TRBD2	NA	TRBJ2-2	TRBV30	TGTGCCTGGAGTGTCGGACCTGTAGCGGGGGGGCTCGGGGAGCTGTTTTTT	CAWSVGPVAGGLGELFF
TRBD2	many	TRBJ2-1	TRBV18	TGTGCCAGCTCACTAAACTTACTAGCGGGAGGGCCGAATGAGCAGTTCTTC	CASSLNLLAGGPNEQFF
TRBD1	many	TRBJ1-5	TRBV12-3/TRBV12-4	TGTGCCAGCAGTAAGACAGGGGGGGCTCAGCCCCAGCATTTT	CASSKTGGAQPQHF